Each of the 22 T cell receptor beta chains below was sequenced from the same sample in a study of T cells in Graves' hyperthyroidism and ophthalmopathy. The source material, RNA transcripts, was used to amplify TCR beta CDR3 regions. TCR CDR3 underwent first-round RT-PCR with the HTBI primer set. Using its own MiXCR run on the multiplex PCR reads, TCRdb lists one record per CDR3 protein. This sample has around 290,000 distinct CDR3 sequences, with more than 15% found just once. The sample was blood. These receptors came from a woman aged 55-69 years with Graves' ophthalmopathy.

This clonotype was counted a few times. The J gene is TRBJ1-2, the V gene TRBV6-1, with a possible D match to TRBD1 (6 bases). The CDR3 contains 16 residues. The V gene lost 8 bases and the J gene lost 4 bases, with 23 bases spanning the gap. Germline V lookup: CDR1 MNHNS, CDR2 SASEGT. This chain's CDR3 is CASAEQGGVSSYGYTF. In nucleotides, the CDR3 is TGTGCCAGCGCGGAACAAGGGGGGGTTTCTAGCTATGGCTACACCTTC.

This clonotype came up many times. J is TRBJ2-7 and V is TRBV7-2, with D tentatively TRBD1 or TRBD2 (5 bases each). Deletions cut 8 bases from V and 4 bases from J, with 21 bases between. The CDR3 has 15 amino acids. CDR1 and CDR2 from the germline V gene are SGHTA and FQGNSA. DNA of the CDR3: TGTGCCAGCGGGTCGGGGCGTCCTCCGAAATACGAGCAGTACTTC. This sequence encodes CASGSGRPPKYEQYF.

Many counts were recorded for this clonotype. The chain recombines TRBV6-1 with TRBJ1-6; D unclear. Germline V gene sequence: CDR1 MNHNS, CDR2 SASEGT. This CDR3 has 16 residues. V shed 6 bases and J shed 5 bases, with 17 bases lying between them. The CDR3 here is CASRRTAHLNNSPLHF. In DNA form, the CDR3 reads TGTGCCAGCAGGAGGACGGCACATCTAAATAATTCACCCCTCCACTTT.

This chain uses TRBV25-1 with TRBJ2-1; 7 nucleotides align to TRBD2. V shed 6 bases, J shed 12 bases, and the junction held 8 bases outside the gene matches. The germline gives CDR1 MGHDK, CDR2 SYGVNS. The CDR3 has 12 amino acids. The CDR3 loop reads CASSEQPGGQFF. CDR3 nucleotide sequence: TGTGCCAGCAGCGAACAACCGGGGGGGCAGTTCTTC.

V and J are TRBV5-6 and TRBJ2-5; no reliable D call. CDR3 size: 15 residues. Deletions cut 1 base from V and 0 bases from J, with 10 bases between. Germline CDR1 reads SGHDT; CDR2 reads YYEEEE. The CDR3 nucleotides are TGTGCCAGCAGCTTGATGGACGGGTACCAAGAGACCCAGTACTTC. Protein sequence: CASSLMDGYQETQYF.

This clonotype was observed many times. J is TRBJ1-2 and V is TRBV28, with 10 bases that match TRBD1. Unmatched junction bases numbered 13, after V lost 10 bases and J lost 8 bases. The CDR3 extends over 14 amino acids. Germline lookup yields CDR1 MDHEN and CDR2 SYDVKM. Written as DNA, the CDR3 is TGTGCCACCGAAGACAGGGGGCGGTTTGGAGGCTACACCTTC. Residues: CATEDRGRFGGYTF.

This chain links TRBV6-5 with TRBJ1-2; 7 bases are a match to TRBD1. The CDR3 has 16 amino acids. V dropped 0 bases and J dropped 7; count of bases not matched to a gene: 11. Germline-derived CDR1 and CDR2 are MNHEY and SVGAGI. The CDR3 DNA follows: TGTGCCAGCAGTTACTCGACAGGGAAGGGAATGGGTGGCTACACCTTC. It specifies CASSYSTGKGMGGYTF.

This clonotype has ten or more counts. The chain employs TRBV11-2 and TRBJ1-3, with unresolved D. V lost 5 bases, J lost 0 bases, and 17 bases lay in between. Germline V gene sequence: CDR1 SGHAT, CDR2 FQNNGV. The CDR3 runs 17 residues. The CDR3 DNA follows: TGTGCCAGCAGCCCCAACCTAGTCGGTGGCTCTGGAAACACCATATATTTT. This gives the protein CASSPNLVGGSGNTIYF.

This clonotype was picked up many times. CDR3 in amino acids: CASSFTQGLGTDTQYF. In nucleotides, the CDR3 is TGTGCCAGCAGCTTTACACAGGGGCTAGGCACAGATACGCAGTATTTT. The chain combines TRBV6-1 with TRBJ2-3, with TRBD1 identical over 7 bases. CDR3 length: 16 amino acids. Germline trimming cut 6 bases from V and 1 base from J; bases unmatched to any gene: 10. Germline V lookup: CDR1 MNHNS, CDR2 SASEGT.

This chain connects TRBV27 to TRBJ2-3; no reliable D call. The CDR3 consists of 16 residues. V lost 2 bases, J lost 0 bases, and 12 bases lay in between. In germline, CDR1 is MNHEY, CDR2 SMNVEV (reference sequence). The CDR3 reads CASSLVRVESTDTQYF. The CDR3 DNA is TGTGCCAGCAGTTTAGTTAGGGTTGAGAGCACAGATACGCAGTATTTT.

The rearrangement links TRBV15 to TRBJ2-5; no reliable D call. Germline CDR1 is LNHNV and CDR2 is YYDKDF (reference sequence). The CDR3 has 15 amino acids. Trimming cost V 1 base and J 2 bases, with 11 bases left between them. The chain's CDR3 is CATSRAGGSQETQYF. The CDR3 DNA is TGTGCCACCAGCAGAGCTGGCGGCAGTCAAGAGACCCAGTACTTC.

This clonotype was detected many times. The chain couples TRBV7-2 to TRBJ1-2; no clear D gene. Deletions cut 6 bases from V and 8 bases from J, with 16 bases between. The length of the CDR3 is 13 residues. Germline CDR1 SGHTA, CDR2 FQGNSA. CDR3 coding DNA: TGTGCCAGCAGACTCACGGCGGAAGGGGGCTACACCTTC. Its protein product is CASRLTAEGGYTF.

This clonotype has a handful of counts. The gene calls are TRBV9 and TRBJ2-7; the D gene is possibly TRBD1 (5 bases). This CDR3 comprises 14 residues. The V gene lost 2 bases and the J gene lost 7 bases, with 16 bases spanning the gap. Germline V lookup: CDR1 SGDLS, CDR2 YYNGEE. The CDR3 sequence: CASSVMSGLGEQYF. CDR3 sequence (DNA): TGTGCCAGCAGCGTTATGTCAGGGTTGGGAGAGCAGTACTTC.

The V gene is TRBV7-9, the J gene TRBJ1-2; D is uncertain. V lost 8 bases to trimming and J lost 4 bases, with 14 bases between them. The V gene's germline CDR1 is SEHNR and CDR2 FQNEAQ (reference sequence). The CDR3 covers 13 residues. As DNA, the CDR3 is TGTGCCAGCCGGGTCGACGGAAGCTATGGCTACACCTTC. As protein: CASRVDGSYGYTF.

This clonotype was detected ten times or more. The chain joins TRBV20-1 to TRBJ1-4, with D unresolved. V was trimmed by 0 bases and J by 8 bases, leaving 4 bases between them. There are 11 residues in the CDR3. From germline, CDR1 is DFQATT and CDR2 SNEGSKA (reference sequence). The CDR3 region is CSAREDEKLFF. In DNA form, the CDR3 reads TGCAGTGCTAGAGAGGACGAAAAACTGTTTTTT.

This clonotype was observed many times. V is TRBV29-1 and J is TRBJ1-1; D uncertain. The CDR3 is made up of 13 amino acids. The V end lost 3 bases, the J end lost 3 bases, and 11 bases lay between the germline ends. Looked up from germline, CDR1 is SQVTM and CDR2 is ANQGSEA. The CDR3 loop is CSVDRAGDTEAFF. Here the CDR3 DNA reads TGCAGCGTTGATAGGGCTGGGGACACTGAAGCTTTCTTT.

This clonotype appeared a few times. The V and J genes are TRBV30 and TRBJ2-7; 7 nucleotides align to TRBD1. Germline-derived CDR1 and CDR2 are GTSNPN and SVGIG (reference sequence). Trimming at V came to 2 bases and at J to 2 bases, leaving 6 bases not matched to a gene. The CDR3 has 14 residues. The CDR3 spells CAWSINRGPYEQYF. The CDR3 DNA reads as TGTGCCTGGAGTATTAACAGGGGTCCCTACGAGCAGTACTTC.

Many counts were recorded for this clonotype. The V call is TRBV7-9, the J call TRBJ2-1, with 7 positions matching TRBD2. CDR1 is SEHNR and CDR2 is FQNEAQ in the germline V gene (reference sequence). CDR3 length: 13 residues. The trim removed 5 bases at V and 6 bases at J, leaving 4 bases unmatched. The CDR3 reads CASSQPSGNEQFF. The CDR3 bases are TGTGCCAGCAGCCAGCCTAGCGGCAATGAGCAGTTCTTC.

This clonotype showed up many times. The chain recombines TRBV11-2 with TRBJ2-4; TRBD1 might be the D (6 bases). The CDR3 spans 15 residues. V lost 7 bases and J lost 0, with 13 bases in between. Germline values: CDR1 SGHAT, CDR2 FQNNGV. CDR3 residues: CASTEQDRAKNIQYF. The CDR3 region has the DNA TGTGCCAGCACCGAGCAGGACAGAGCCAAAAACATTCAGTACTTC.

This clonotype was detected once. V usage is TRBV11-2 and J usage is TRBJ2-3; D gene unclear. The last part of the DNA fits TRBJ1-5 better; the J call may be wrong. The CDR3 is made up of 13 amino acids. Looked up from germline, CDR1 is SGHAT and CDR2 is FQNNGV. CDR3 sequence (DNA): TGTGCCAGCAGCTTATCGGGCACAGATACGCAGCATTTT. This encodes CASSLSGTDTQHF.

There are many counts of this clonotype. This chain links TRBV11-2 with TRBJ1-6, with D unresolved. There are 13 residues in the CDR3. Germline V gives CDR1 SGHAT, CDR2 FQNNGV. Trimming removed 5 bases from V and 7 bases from J, with 9 bases in between. CDR3 sequence: CASSRDLNSPLHF. In DNA, the CDR3 is TGTGCCAGCAGCCGCGATCTAAATTCACCCCTCCACTTT.

In its sample, this clonotype was seen many times. This CDR3 is CASRSAGVSYNEQFF. In nucleotides, the CDR3 is TGTGCCAGTAGATCAGCGGGAGTTTCCTACAATGAGCAGTTCTTC. V gene TRBV19 combines with J gene TRBJ2-1, with 8 bases aligning to TRBD2. There are 15 residues in the CDR3. The germline CDR1 and CDR2 sequences are LNHDA and SQIVND (reference sequence). V shed 6 bases and J 1 base; nucleotides not matched to a gene: 5.